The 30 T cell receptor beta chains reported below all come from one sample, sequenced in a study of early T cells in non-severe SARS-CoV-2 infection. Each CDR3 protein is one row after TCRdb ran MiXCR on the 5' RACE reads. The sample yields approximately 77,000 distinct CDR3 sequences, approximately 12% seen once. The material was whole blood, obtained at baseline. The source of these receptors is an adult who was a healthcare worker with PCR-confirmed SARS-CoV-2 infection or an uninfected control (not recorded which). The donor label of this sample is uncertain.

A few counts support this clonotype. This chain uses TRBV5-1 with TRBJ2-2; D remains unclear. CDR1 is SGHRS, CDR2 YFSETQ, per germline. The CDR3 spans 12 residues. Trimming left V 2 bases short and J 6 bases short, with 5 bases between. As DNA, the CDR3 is TGCGCCAGCAGCTTTGGGTCCGGGGAGCTGTTTTTT. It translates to CASSFGSGELFF. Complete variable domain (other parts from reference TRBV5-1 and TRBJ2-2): KAGVTQTPRYLIKTRGQQVTLSCSPISGHRSVSWYQQTPGQGLQFLFEYFSETQRNKGNFPGRFSGRQFSNSRSEMNVSTLELGDSALYLCASSFGSGELFFGEGSRLTVL.

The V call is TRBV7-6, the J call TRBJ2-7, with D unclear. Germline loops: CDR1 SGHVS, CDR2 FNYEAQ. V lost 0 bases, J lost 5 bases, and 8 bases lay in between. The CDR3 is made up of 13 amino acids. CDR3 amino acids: CASSLARVDEQYF. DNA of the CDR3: TGTGCCAGCAGCTTAGCGCGAGTAGACGAGCAGTACTTC. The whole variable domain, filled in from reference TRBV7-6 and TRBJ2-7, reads GAGVSQSPRYKVTKRGQDVALRCDPISGHVSLYWYRQALGQGPEFLTYFNYEAQQDKSGLPNDRFSAERPEGSISTLTIQRTEQRDSAMYRCASSLARVDEQYFGPGTRLTVT.

The CDR3: CASSKDRVGADTQYF. The CDR3 DNA is TGTGCCAGCAGCAAAGACAGGGTAGGCGCAGATACGCAGTATTTT. This chain connects TRBV11-2 to TRBJ2-3, with 7 positions matching TRBD1. Germline V gene data show CDR1 as SGHAT and CDR2 as FQNNGV. J lost 4 bases, V lost 5 bases, and 9 bases had no gene match. The CDR3 contains 15 residues.

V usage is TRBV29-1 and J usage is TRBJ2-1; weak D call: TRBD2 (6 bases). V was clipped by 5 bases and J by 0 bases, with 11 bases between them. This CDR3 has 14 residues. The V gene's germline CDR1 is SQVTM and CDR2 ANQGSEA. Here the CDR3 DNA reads TGCAGCGTTCCCCGGGGGAGCTCCTACAATGAGCAGTTCTTC. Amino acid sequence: CSVPRGSSYNEQFF.

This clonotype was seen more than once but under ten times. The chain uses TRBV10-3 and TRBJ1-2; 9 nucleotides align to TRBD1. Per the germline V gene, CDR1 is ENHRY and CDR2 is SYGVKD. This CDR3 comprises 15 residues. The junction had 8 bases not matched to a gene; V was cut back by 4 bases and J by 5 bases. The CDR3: CAISAPGQGRYGYTF. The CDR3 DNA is TGTGCCATCAGTGCGCCGGGACAGGGACGGTATGGCTACACCTTC.

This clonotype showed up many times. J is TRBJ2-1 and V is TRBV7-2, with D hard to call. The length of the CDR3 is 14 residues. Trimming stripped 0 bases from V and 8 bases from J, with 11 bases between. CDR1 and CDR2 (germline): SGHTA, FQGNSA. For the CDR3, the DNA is TGTGCCAGCAGCTTAGCCTGGCATTCCGATGAGCAGTTCTTC. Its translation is CASSLAWHSDEQFF.

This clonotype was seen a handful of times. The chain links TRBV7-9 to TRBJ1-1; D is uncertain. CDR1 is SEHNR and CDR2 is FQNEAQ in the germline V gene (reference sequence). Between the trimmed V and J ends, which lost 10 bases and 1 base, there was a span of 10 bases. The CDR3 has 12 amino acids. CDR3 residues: CATPGRNTEAFF. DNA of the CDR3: TGTGCCACCCCGGGGAGGAACACTGAAGCTTTCTTT.

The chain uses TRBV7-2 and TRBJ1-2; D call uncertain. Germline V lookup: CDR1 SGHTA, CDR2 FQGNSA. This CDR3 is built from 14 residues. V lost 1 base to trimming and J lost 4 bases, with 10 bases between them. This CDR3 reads CASSLGSGPYGYTF. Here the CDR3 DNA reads TGTGCCAGCAGCTTAGGGTCCGGGCCCTATGGCTACACCTTC.

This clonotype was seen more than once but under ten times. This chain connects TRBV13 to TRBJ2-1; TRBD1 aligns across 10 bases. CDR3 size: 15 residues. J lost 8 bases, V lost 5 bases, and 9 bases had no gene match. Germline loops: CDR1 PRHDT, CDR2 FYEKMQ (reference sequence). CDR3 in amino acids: CASSPRTGGGDEQFF. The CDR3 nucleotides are TGTGCCAGCAGCCCGAGGACAGGGGGTGGGGATGAGCAGTTCTTC.

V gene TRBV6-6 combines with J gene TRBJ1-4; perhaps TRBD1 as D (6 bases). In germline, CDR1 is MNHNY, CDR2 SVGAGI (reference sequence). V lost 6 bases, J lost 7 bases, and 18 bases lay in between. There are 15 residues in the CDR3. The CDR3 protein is CASSYGGAESEKLFF. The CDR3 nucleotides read TGTGCCAGCAGCTACGGGGGGGCAGAAAGTGAAAAACTGTTTTTT.

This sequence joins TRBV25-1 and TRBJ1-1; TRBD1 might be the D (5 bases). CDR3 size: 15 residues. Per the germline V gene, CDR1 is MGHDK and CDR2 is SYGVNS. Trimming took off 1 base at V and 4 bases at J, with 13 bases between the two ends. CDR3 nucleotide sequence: TGTGCCAGCAGTGAATCCTTGGGGCGCGTCACTGAAGCTTTCTTT. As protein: CASSESLGRVTEAFF.

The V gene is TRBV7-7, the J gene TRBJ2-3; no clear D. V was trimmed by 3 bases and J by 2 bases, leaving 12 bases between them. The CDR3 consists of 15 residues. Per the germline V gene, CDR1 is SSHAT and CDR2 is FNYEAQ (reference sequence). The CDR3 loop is CASSFRRVNTDTQYF. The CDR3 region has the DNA TGTGCCAGCAGCTTTCGTAGGGTAAACACAGATACGCAGTATTTT.

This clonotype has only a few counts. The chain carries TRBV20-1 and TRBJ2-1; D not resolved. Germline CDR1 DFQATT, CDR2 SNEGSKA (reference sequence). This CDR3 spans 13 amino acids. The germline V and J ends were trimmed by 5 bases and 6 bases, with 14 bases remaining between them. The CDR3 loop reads CSADAIPSNEQFF. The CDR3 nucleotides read TGCAGTGCTGACGCGATTCCGAGCAATGAGCAGTTCTTC.

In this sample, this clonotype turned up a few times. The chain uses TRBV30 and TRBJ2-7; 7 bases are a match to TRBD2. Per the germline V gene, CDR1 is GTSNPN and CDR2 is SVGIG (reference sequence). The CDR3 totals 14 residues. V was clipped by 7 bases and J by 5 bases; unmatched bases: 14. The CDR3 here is CASRGGAGFDEQYF. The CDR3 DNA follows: TGTGCCTCCAGAGGCGGAGCGGGGTTCGACGAGCAGTACTTC.

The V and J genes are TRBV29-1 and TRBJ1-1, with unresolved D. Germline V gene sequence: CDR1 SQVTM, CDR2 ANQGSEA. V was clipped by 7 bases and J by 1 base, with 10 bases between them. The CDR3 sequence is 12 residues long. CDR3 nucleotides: TGCAGCGGACACTGGGGGAACACTGAAGCTTTCTTT. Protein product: CSGHWGNTEAFF. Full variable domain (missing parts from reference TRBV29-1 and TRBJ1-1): SAVISQKPSRDICQRGTSLTIQCQVDSQVTMMFWYRQQPGQSLTLIATANQGSEATYESGFVIDKFPISRPNLTFSTLTVSNMSPEDSSIYLCSGHWGNTEAFFGQGTRLTVV.

CDR3 DNA: TGTGCCAGCAGCCAGGCTAGCGGGGGAGCGGATACGCAGTATTTT. The encoded protein is CASSQASGGADTQYF. J is TRBJ2-3 and V is TRBV3-1, with 10 bases that match TRBD2. The CDR3 extends over 15 amino acids. The J segment lost 6 bases and the V segment lost 3 bases, leaving 6 bases of the junction unmatched. Germline V gene lookup returns CDR1 LGHDT and CDR2 YNNKEL (reference sequence).

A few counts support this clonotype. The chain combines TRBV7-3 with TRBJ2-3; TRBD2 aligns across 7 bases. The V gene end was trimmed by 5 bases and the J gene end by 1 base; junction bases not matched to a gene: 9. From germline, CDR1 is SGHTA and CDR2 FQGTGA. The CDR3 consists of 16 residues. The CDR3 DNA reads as TGTGCCAGCAGCCCCTCCGGGGGGTACCGCACAGATACGCAGTATTTT. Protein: CASSPSGGYRTDTQYF.

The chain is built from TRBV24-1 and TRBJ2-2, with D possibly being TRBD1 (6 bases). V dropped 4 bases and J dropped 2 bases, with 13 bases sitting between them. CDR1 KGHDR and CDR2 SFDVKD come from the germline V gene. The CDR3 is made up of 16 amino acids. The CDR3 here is CATSEAGTSNTGELFF. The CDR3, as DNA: TGTGCCACCAGTGAGGCCGGGACAAGTAACACCGGGGAGCTGTTTTTT.

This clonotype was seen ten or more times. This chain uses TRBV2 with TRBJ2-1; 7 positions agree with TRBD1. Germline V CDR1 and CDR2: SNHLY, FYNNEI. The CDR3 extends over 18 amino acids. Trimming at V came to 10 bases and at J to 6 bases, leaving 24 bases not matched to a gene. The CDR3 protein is CAIGEFPPTERGLNEQFF. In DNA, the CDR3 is TGTGCCATTGGCGAGTTTCCCCCGACGGAAAGGGGGCTCAATGAGCAGTTCTTC.

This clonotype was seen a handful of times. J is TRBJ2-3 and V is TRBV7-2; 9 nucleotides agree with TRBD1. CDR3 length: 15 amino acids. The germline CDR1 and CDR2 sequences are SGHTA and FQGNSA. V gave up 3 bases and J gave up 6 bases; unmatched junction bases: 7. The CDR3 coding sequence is TGTGCCAGCAGCTTCCCGACAGGGGGGAAGGATACGCAGTATTTT. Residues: CASSFPTGGKDTQYF.

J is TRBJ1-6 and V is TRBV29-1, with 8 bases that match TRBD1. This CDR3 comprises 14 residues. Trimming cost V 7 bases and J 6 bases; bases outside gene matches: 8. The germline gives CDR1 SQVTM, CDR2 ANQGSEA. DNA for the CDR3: TGCAGCGCCGCTACGGGACAGGCTAATTCACCCCTCCACTTT. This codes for CSAATGQANSPLHF.

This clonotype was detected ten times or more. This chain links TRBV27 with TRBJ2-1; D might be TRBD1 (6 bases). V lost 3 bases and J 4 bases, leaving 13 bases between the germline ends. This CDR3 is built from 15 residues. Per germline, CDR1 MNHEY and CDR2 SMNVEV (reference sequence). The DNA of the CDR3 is TGTGCCAGCAGTTTCCAGGGGCTAGGTTACAATGAGCAGTTCTTC. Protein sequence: CASSFQGLGYNEQFF.

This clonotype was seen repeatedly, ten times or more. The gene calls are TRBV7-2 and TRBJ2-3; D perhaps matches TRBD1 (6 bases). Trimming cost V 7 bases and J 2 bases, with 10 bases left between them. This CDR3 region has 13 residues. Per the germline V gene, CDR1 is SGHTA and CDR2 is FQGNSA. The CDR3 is CASNQGYTDTQYF. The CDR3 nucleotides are TGTGCCAGCAACCAGGGGTACACAGATACGCAGTATTTT. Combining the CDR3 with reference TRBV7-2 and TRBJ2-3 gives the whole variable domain GAGVSQSPSNKVTEKGKDVELRCDPISGHTALYWYRQSLGQGLEFLIYFQGNSAPDKSGLPSDRFSAERTGGSVSTLTIQRTQQEDSAVYLCASNQGYTDTQYFGPGTRLTVL.

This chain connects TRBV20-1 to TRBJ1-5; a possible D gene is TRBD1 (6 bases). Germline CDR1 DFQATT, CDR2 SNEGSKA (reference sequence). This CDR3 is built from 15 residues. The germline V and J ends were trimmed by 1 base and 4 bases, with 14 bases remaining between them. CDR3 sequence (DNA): TGCAGTGCTAGAGTGGGCAGGGGATTAAATCAGCCCCAGCATTTT. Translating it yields CSARVGRGLNQPQHF.

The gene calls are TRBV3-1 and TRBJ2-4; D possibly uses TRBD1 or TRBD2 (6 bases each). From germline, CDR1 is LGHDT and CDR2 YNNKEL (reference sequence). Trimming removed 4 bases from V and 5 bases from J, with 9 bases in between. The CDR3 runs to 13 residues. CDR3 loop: CASSPGAQNIQYF. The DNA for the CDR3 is TGTGCCAGCAGCCCGGGGGCCCAAAACATTCAGTACTTC. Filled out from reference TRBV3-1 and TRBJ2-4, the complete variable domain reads DTAVSQTPKYLVTQMGNDKSIKCEQNLGHDTMYWYKQDSKKFLKIMFSYNNKELIINETVPNRFSPKSPDKAHLNLHINSLELGDSAVYFCASSPGAQNIQYFGAGTRLSVL.

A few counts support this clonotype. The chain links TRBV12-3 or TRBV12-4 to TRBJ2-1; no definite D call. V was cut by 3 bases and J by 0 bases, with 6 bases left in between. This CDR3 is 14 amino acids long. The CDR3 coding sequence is TGTGCCAGCAGTTTCGGCGCCTCCTACAATGAGCAGTTCTTC. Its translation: CASSFGASYNEQFF.

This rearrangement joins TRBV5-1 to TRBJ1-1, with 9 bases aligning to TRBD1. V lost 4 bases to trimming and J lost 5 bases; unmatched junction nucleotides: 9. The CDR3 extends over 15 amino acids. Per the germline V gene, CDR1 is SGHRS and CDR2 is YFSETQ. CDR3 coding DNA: TGCGCCAGCAGCCCGATGACAGGGGGTCAAACTGAAGCTTTCTTT. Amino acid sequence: CASSPMTGGQTEAFF.

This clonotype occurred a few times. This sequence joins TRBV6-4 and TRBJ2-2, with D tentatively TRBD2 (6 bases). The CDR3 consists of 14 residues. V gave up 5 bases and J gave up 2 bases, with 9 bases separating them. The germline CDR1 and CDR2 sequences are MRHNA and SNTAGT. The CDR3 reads CASSWDLNTGELFF. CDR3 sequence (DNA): TGTGCCAGCAGTTGGGACTTAAACACCGGGGAGCTGTTTTTT.

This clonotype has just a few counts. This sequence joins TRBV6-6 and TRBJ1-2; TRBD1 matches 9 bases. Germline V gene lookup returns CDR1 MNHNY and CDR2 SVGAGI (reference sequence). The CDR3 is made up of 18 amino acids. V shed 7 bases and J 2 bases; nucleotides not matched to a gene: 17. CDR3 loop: CASTHTGQGWVANYGYTF. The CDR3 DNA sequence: TGTGCCAGCACCCACACAGGACAGGGGTGGGTAGCGAACTATGGCTACACCTTC.

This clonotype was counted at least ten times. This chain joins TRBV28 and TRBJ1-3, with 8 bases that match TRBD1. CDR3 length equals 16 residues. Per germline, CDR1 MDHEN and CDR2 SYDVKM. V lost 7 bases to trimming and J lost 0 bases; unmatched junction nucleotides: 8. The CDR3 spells CASTLGQGFSGNTIYF. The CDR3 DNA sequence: TGTGCCAGCACCCTAGGACAGGGTTTCTCTGGAAACACCATATATTTT.